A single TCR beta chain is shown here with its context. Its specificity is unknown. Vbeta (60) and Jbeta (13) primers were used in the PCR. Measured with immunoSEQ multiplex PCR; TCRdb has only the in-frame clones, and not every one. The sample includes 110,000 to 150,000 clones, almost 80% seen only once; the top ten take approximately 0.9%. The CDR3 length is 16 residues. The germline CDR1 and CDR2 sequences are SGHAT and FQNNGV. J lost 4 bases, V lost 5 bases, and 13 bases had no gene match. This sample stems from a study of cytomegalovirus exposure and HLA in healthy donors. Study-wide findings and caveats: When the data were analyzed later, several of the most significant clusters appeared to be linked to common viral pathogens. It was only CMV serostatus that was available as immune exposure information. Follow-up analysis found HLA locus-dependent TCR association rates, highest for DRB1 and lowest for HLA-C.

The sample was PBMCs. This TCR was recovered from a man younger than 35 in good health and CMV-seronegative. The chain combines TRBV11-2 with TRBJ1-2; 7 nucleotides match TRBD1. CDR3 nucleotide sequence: TGTGCCAGCAGCCCTCAACCCACAGGGGCTAGCTATGGCTACACCTTC. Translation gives CASSPQPTGASYGYTF.